Listed below are T cell receptor beta chains from one sample, sequenced in a study of blood T cell repertoires in COVID-19. TCRdb keeps only in-frame clones here, not all; method: immunoSEQ multiplex PCR. The sample consists of around 200,000 clones, 85% to 90% of them appearing once. Source material: peripheral blood. These receptor sequences come from a man aged 18 to 35 with active or convalescent COVID-19. CDR3s include the opening cysteine and the closing phenylalanine or tryptophan. The order of the fields is V gene, J gene, clone size, D gene, CDR3 DNA, CDR3 protein. A D gene is named only where the DNA matches it firmly. Clone size is given for some rows only: seen once, a few or many times, or a class if the clone is expanded.

V: TRBV4-3; J: TRBJ2-3; size: -; D: -; DNA: TGCGCCAGCAGCCTCGGGTTCTCAAAAGGGGCCGATACGCAGTATTTT; CDR3: CASSLGFSKGADTQYF
V: TRBV6-5; J: TRBJ2-7; size: -; D: TRBD2; DNA: TGTGCCAGCAGTCTGGAAGACGGGAGGACCTACGAGCAGTACTTC; CDR3: CASSLEDGRTYEQYF
V: TRBV11-3; J: TRBJ2-1; size: -; D: -; DNA: TGTGCCAGCAGCTTAGTTGCAGGGGAGAATGAGCAGTTCTTC; CDR3: CASSLVAGENEQFF
V: TRBV7-2; J: TRBJ2-3; size: -; D: TRBD2; DNA: TGTGCCAGCAGCCAGGGGGGGACTAGCGGTACGCAGTATTTT; CDR3: CASSQGGTSGTQYF
V: TRBV29-1; J: TRBJ2-5; size: -; D: -; DNA: TGCAGCGTTGAAGAAGGGAGACAAGAGACCCAGTACTTC; CDR3: CSVEEGRQETQYF
V: TRBV28; J: TRBJ2-7; size: -; D: TRBD2; DNA: TGTGCCAGCAGTTTACCGGGGGGAGGGACCTACGAGCAGTACTTC; CDR3: CASSLPGGGTYEQYF
V: TRBV29-1; J: TRBJ1-4; size: -; D: TRBD1; DNA: TGCAGCGTCGGACAGGGAGGAGAAAAACTGTTTTTT; CDR3: CSVGQGGEKLFF
V: TRBV6-5; J: TRBJ2-7; size: -; D: TRBD2; DNA: TGTGCCAGCAGAGTACTAGCGCAGTCCTCCTACGAGCAGTACTTC; CDR3: CASRVLAQSSYEQYF
V: TRBV28; J: TRBJ1-4; size: -; D: -; DNA: TGTGCCAGCAGCCCCCCGGCACGGAGGGAAAAACTGTTTTTT; CDR3: CASSPPARREKLFF
V: TRBV5-5; J: TRBJ1-5; size: -; D: TRBD1; DNA: TGTGCCAGCAGCTCCGAGACAGGGGGCTTGGGTCAGCCCCAGCATTTT; CDR3: CASSSETGGLGQPQHF
V: TRBV3-1/TRBV3-2; J: TRBJ2-2; size: -; D: -; DNA: TGTGCCAGCAGCCAAGATCTTAGCGCGGCGGGGGAGCTGTTTTTT; CDR3: CASSQDLSAAGELFF
V: TRBV11-3; J: TRBJ1-2; size: few; D: TRBD1; DNA: TGTGCCAGCAGCCAGATGCCGATCGGACAGGGATTATATGGCTACACCTTC; CDR3: CASSQMPIGQGLYGYTF
V: TRBV11-3; J: TRBJ1-2; size: few; D: TRBD1; DNA: TGTGCCAGCAGCTCAACCTGGGACAGGGGATATGACTATGGCTACACCTTC; CDR3: CASSSTWDRGYDYGYTF
V: TRBV7-2; J: TRBJ1-1; size: -; D: TRBD1; DNA: TGTGCCAGCAGCTCCGACAGGGGGCGTACTGAAGCTTTCTTT; CDR3: CASSSDRGRTEAFF
V: TRBV7-2; J: TRBJ1-2; size: -; D: -; DNA: TGTGCCAGCAGCCCCCAGCTGGGAGGAAGTACGTATGGCTACACCTTC; CDR3: CASSPQLGGSTYGYTF
V: TRBV6-6; J: TRBJ1-1; size: -; D: TRBD1; DNA: TGTGCCAGCAGTGGGGGACAGGGCGGAGAAGCTTTCTTT; CDR3: CASSGGQGGEAFF
V: TRBV10-3; J: TRBJ1-1; size: once; D: TRBD1; DNA: TGTGCCATCAGTGAGCAGGGGGAAGGCACTGAAGCTTTCTTT; CDR3: CAISEQGEGTEAFF
V: TRBV14; J: TRBJ2-1; size: -; D: TRBD2; DNA: TGTGCCAGCAGCCAAGAAGCGCTAGCGGTCTCCTACAATGAGCAGTTCTTC; CDR3: CASSQEALAVSYNEQFF
V: TRBV24-1; J: TRBJ1-5; size: once; D: TRBD1; DNA: TGTGCCACCAGTGATGGGGGACAGGGATTTCAGCCCCAGCATTTT; CDR3: CATSDGGQGFQPQHF
V: TRBV11-3; J: TRBJ2-7; size: -; D: TRBD1; DNA: TGTGCCAGCAGCCCGCCTACAGGGGTCAAGGGCGAGCAGTACTTC; CDR3: CASSPPTGVKGEQYF
V: TRBV27; J: TRBJ2-3; size: -; D: -; DNA: TGTGCCAGCAGTTGGCAAAGCACAGATACGCAGTATTTT; CDR3: CASSWQSTDTQYF
V: TRBV7-9; J: TRBJ2-3; size: -; D: TRBD1; DNA: TGTGCCAGCAGCCTGGAACAGGGGAACCTAACTAAAACCACAGATACGCAGTATTTT; CDR3: CASSLEQGNLTKTTDTQYF
V: TRBV28; J: TRBJ1-2; size: -; D: -; DNA: TGTGCCAGCAGTAACGGGTCGGATGGCTACACCTTC; CDR3: CASSNGSDGYTF
V: TRBV19; J: TRBJ1-1; size: -; D: -; DNA: TGTGCCAGTCGTCCCAGTGGCACTGAAGCTTTCTTT; CDR3: CASRPSGTEAFF
V: TRBV6-5; J: TRBJ2-3; size: -; D: -; DNA: TGTGCCAGCAGTCGACAGACCTCTTACACAGATACGCAGTATTTT; CDR3: CASSRQTSYTDTQYF
V: TRBV24-1; J: TRBJ2-1; size: -; D: TRBD2; DNA: TGTGCCACCAGTGACCACGCAGCGGGGACCCACAATGAGCAGTTCTTC; CDR3: CATSDHAAGTHNEQFF
V: TRBV7-9; J: TRBJ1-5; size: -; D: -; DNA: TGTGCCAGCAGCGGAGGGCAAGGGATCAATCAGCCCCAGCATTTT; CDR3: CASSGGQGINQPQHF
V: TRBV4-1; J: TRBJ2-7; size: -; D: TRBD2; DNA: TGCGCCAGCAGCCGCCTGGGACTACCCGGCTACGAGCAGTACTTC; CDR3: CASSRLGLPGYEQYF
V: TRBV12-3/TRBV12-4; J: TRBJ1-4; size: -; D: -; DNA: TGTGCCAGCACCCTGGGTCGGGGTGAAAAACTGTTTTTT; CDR3: CASTLGRGEKLFF
V: TRBV7-3; J: TRBJ1-6; size: few; D: -; DNA: TGTGCCAGCAGCAATAAACGGGGTTCACCCCTCCACTTT; CDR3: CASSNKRGSPLHF
V: TRBV14; J: TRBJ2-1; size: -; D: -; DNA: TGTGCCAGCAGCCAAACCCCCTCGGGGCAGTTCTTC; CDR3: CASSQTPSGQFF
V: TRBV5-1; J: TRBJ2-3; size: -; D: -; DNA: TGCGCCACCGCGCAGTGGCAGGGAAGTGGCACAGATACGCAGTATTTT; CDR3: CATAQWQGSGTDTQYF
V: TRBV30; J: TRBJ2-7; size: -; D: -; DNA: TGTGCCCAAAAGGGGTCCTACGAGCAGTACTTC; CDR3: CAQKGSYEQYF
V: TRBV24-1; J: TRBJ2-3; size: -; D: TRBD2; DNA: TGTGCCACCAGTGATCACGGGACTAGCGGTCGTCCTAGCACAGATACGCAGTATTTT; CDR3: CATSDHGTSGRPSTDTQYF
V: TRBV12-3/TRBV12-4; J: TRBJ2-3; size: -; D: -; DNA: TGTGCCAGCAGCCGTGACTCAGTCGGTACGCAGTATTTT; CDR3: CASSRDSVGTQYF
V: TRBV6-5; J: TRBJ2-1; size: -; D: -; DNA: TGTGCCAGCAGTCTCATGGGAGACAATGAGCAGTTCTTC; CDR3: CASSLMGDNEQFF
V: TRBV3-1/TRBV3-2; J: TRBJ2-1; size: -; D: TRBD1; DNA: TGTGCCAGCAGCCAAGATGGGACAGAGAGCTCCTACAATGAGCAGTTCTTC; CDR3: CASSQDGTESSYNEQFF
V: TRBV2; J: TRBJ2-7; size: once; D: -; DNA: TGTGCCAGCAGTATTCGCTACGAGCAGTACTTC; CDR3: CASSIRYEQYF
V: TRBV19; J: TRBJ2-3; size: once; D: TRBD2; DNA: TGTGCCAGTAGTCCCGGACTAGCGGGCACAGATACGCAGTATTTT; CDR3: CASSPGLAGTDTQYF
V: TRBV11-3; J: TRBJ2-1; size: -; D: TRBD1; DNA: TGTGCCAGCAGCTTAGGAGGGGACAGGGGGCTCAATGAGCAGTTCTTC; CDR3: CASSLGGDRGLNEQFF
V: TRBV3-1/TRBV3-2; J: TRBJ2-2; size: -; D: -; DNA: TGTGCCAGCAGCCAAGGCCGGCTATCAGGGGCCGGGGAGCTGTTTTTT; CDR3: CASSQGRLSGAGELFF
V: TRBV29-1; J: TRBJ2-3; size: once; D: TRBD2; DNA: TGCAGCGTTGAAAACACCGGACTAGCGGGCACAGATACGCAGTATTTT; CDR3: CSVENTGLAGTDTQYF
V: TRBV7-3; J: TRBJ2-1; size: -; D: TRBD1; DNA: TGTGCCAGCAGCTCCGGACAGGGGACTTGGGATGAGCAGTTCTTC; CDR3: CASSSGQGTWDEQFF
V: TRBV7-2; J: TRBJ2-1; size: -; D: -; DNA: TGTGCCAGCATCGAGATCTTCACCCCCAATGAGCAGTTCTTC; CDR3: CASIEIFTPNEQFF
V: TRBV12-3/TRBV12-4; J: TRBJ1-1; size: -; D: -; DNA: TGTGCCAGCACCTACACAGGGTACACTGAAGCTTTCTTT; CDR3: CASTYTGYTEAFF
V: TRBV5-1; J: TRBJ2-5; size: -; D: TRBD2; DNA: TGCGCCAGCAGTCCCGGGACTAGCAAAGAGACCCAGTACTTC; CDR3: CASSPGTSKETQYF
V: TRBV25-1; J: TRBJ2-1; size: -; D: -; DNA: TGTGCCAGCAGCGGGGGAGCACCTAGCTCCTACAATGAGCAGTTCTTC; CDR3: CASSGGAPSSYNEQFF
V: TRBV28; J: TRBJ2-5; size: -; D: -; DNA: TGTGCCAGCAGGATACGTGACATGCCGAGAGAGACCCAGTACTTC; CDR3: CASRIRDMPRETQYF
V: TRBV2; J: TRBJ2-5; size: few; D: -; DNA: TGTGCCAGCAGTGTAGACAGGAAAGAGACCCAGTACTTC; CDR3: CASSVDRKETQYF
V: TRBV11-3; J: TRBJ2-4; size: -; D: TRBD2; DNA: TGTGCCAGCAGCTTAGACGTCGGACTAGCGGTACAAGCCAAAAACATTCAGTACTTC; CDR3: CASSLDVGLAVQAKNIQYF
V: TRBV4-2; J: TRBJ2-1; size: -; D: TRBD2; DNA: TGTGCCAGCAGACCGATCGGGGGGGCCTTTAATGAGCAGTTCTTC; CDR3: CASRPIGGAFNEQFF
V: TRBV27; J: TRBJ2-3; size: -; D: TRBD2; DNA: TGTGCCAGCAGAACTGGGACTAGCGGGAGAGCGGACCCCACAGATACGCAGTATTTT; CDR3: CASRTGTSGRADPTDTQYF
V: TRBV19; J: TRBJ1-4; size: -; D: -; DNA: TGTGCCAGTAGGCATGGGGCGGTGGGGGAAAAACTGTTTTTT; CDR3: CASRHGAVGEKLFF